Each of the 2 T cell receptor beta chains below was sequenced from the same sample in a study of cytomegalovirus exposure and HLA in healthy donors. The PCR made use of 60 Vbeta and 13 Jbeta primers. This table comes from immunoSEQ multiplex PCR, and its TCRdb copy is limited to in-frame clones, with some not included. The data contain 100,000 to 150,000 clones, 80% of them singletons. The sequencing sample was made of PBMCs. Receptors were obtained from a man aged 25-40 years in good health and CMV-seropositive.

The V gene is TRBV25-1, the J gene TRBJ1-1, with D possibly TRBD1 on 5 matching bases. The CDR3 is made up of 12 amino acids. V was trimmed by 8 bases and J by 6 bases, leaving 13 bases between them. Germline CDR1 is MGHDK and CDR2 is SYGVNS. Here the CDR3 reads CASVFQGAEAFF. The DNA for the CDR3 is TGTGCCAGCGTCTTTCAGGGCGCTGAAGCTTTCTTT.

The V call is TRBV29-1, the J call TRBJ1-4; D remains unclear. Germline V CDR1 and CDR2: SQVTM, ANQGSEA. Between the trimmed V and J ends, which lost 8 bases and 2 bases, there was a span of 18 bases. The CDR3 has 15 amino acids. Here the CDR3 reads CSPGLGLATNEKLFF. CDR3 bases: TGCAGCCCGGGGTTAGGGTTGGCGACTAATGAAAAACTGTTTTTT.